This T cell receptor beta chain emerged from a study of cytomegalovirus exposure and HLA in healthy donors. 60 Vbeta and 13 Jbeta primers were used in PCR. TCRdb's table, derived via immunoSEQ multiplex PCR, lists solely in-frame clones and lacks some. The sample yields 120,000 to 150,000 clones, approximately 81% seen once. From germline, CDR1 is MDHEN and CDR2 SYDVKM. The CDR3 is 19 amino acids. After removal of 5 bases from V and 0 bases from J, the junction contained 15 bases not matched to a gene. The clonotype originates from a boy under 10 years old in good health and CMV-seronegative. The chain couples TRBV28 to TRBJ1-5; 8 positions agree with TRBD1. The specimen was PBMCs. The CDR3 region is CASSDRDRGLTYSNQPQHF. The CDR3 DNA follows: TGTGCCAGCAGTGACCGAGACAGGGGCTTGACCTATAGCAATCAGCCCCAGCATTTT.